Each of the 17 T cell receptor beta chains below was sequenced from the same sample in a study of blood T cell repertoires in COVID-19. Clones were sequenced by immunoSEQ multiplex PCR, and TCRdb holds only the in-frame ones, with some missing. The sample records some 99,000 clones, about 87% being singletons. The source material was peripheral blood. The receptors originated from a human donor in a cohort sampled during active COVID-19.

V usage is TRBV2 and J usage is TRBJ2-7; possibly TRBD1 for D (5 bases). Trimming cost V 6 bases and J 10 bases, with 16 bases left between them. The CDR3 has 12 amino acids. CDR1 and CDR2 from the germline V gene are SNHLY and FYNNEI. The CDR3: CASRRAGWDQYF. In DNA, the CDR3 is TGTGCCAGCAGAAGAGCAGGGTGGGATCAGTACTTC.

In this sample, this clone turned up once. The chain combines TRBV6-5 with TRBJ1-2, with D tentatively TRBD1 (5 bases). The CDR3 runs 14 residues. Trimming removed 9 bases at V and 8 bases at J, with 22 bases between. The V gene's germline CDR1 is MNHEY and CDR2 SVGAGI. CDR3 loop: CASYTGTAHLGYTF. The CDR3 DNA sequence: TGTGCCAGTTACACCGGGACTGCCCATTTAGGCTACACCTTC.

DNA for the CDR3: TGTGCCAGCAGCTTATTTGTTGGAGGGCCTCAAGAGACCCAGTACTTC. Translation: CASSLFVGGPQETQYF. V is TRBV7-9 and J is TRBJ2-5; perhaps TRBD2 as D (6 bases). The CDR3 has 16 residues. Trimming cost V 2 bases and J 2 bases, with 15 bases left between them. CDR1 SEHNR and CDR2 FQNEAQ come from the germline V gene (reference sequence).

The gene calls are TRBV27 and TRBJ2-6, with D possibly matching TRBD1 (5 bases). V was cut by 8 bases and J by 0 bases, with 14 bases left in between. The CDR3 is 16 residues long. Germline-derived CDR1 and CDR2 are MNHEY and SMNVEV (reference sequence). CDR3 sequence reads: CASGAPPASGANVLTF. The CDR3 nucleotides read TGTGCCAGCGGGGCGCCCCCCGCCTCTGGGGCCAACGTCCTGACTTTC.

The chain couples TRBV5-5 to TRBJ2-7, with D possibly being TRBD2 (6 bases). This CDR3 is built from 14 residues. V lost 4 bases and J lost 3, with 14 bases in between. Germline V lookup: CDR1 SGHKS, CDR2 YYEKEE (reference sequence). CDR3 loop: CASSVMGLGYEQYF. For the CDR3, the DNA is TGTGCCAGCAGCGTGATGGGACTCGGCTACGAGCAGTACTTC.

V and J are TRBV5-5 and TRBJ1-4; possible D gene TRBD1, 5 bases. This CDR3 comprises 15 residues. CDR1 and CDR2 from the germline V gene are SGHKS and YYEKEE (reference sequence). V was pared by 6 bases and J by 3 bases, with 15 bases between. As DNA, the CDR3 is TGTGCCAGCACTTGGGGGGGAGCGGCTAATGAAAAACTGTTTTTT. It yields the protein CASTWGGAANEKLFF.

The chain links TRBV24-1 to TRBJ2-2; TRBD1 matches 8 bases. CDR1 is KGHDR, CDR2 SFDVKD, per germline. CDR3 length: 17 residues. V dropped 3 bases and J dropped 7; count of bases not matched to a gene: 12. CDR3 sequence (DNA): TGTGCCACCAGTGATCTGTCAGGGGGCACTTTTGGCGGGGAGCTGTTTTTT. Translated, it gives CATSDLSGGTFGGELFF.

A single count supports this clone. The V call is TRBV5-1, the J call TRBJ2-7; D uncertain. Per germline, CDR1 SGHRS and CDR2 YFSETQ. The CDR3 extends over 12 amino acids. Trimming shortened V by 0 bases and J by 7 bases, and 8 bases separated the two germline ends. The chain's CDR3 is CASSLGSREQYF. The CDR3 DNA reads as TGCGCCAGCAGCTTGGGATCCCGGGAGCAGTACTTC.

The rearrangement joins TRBV3-1 (or the pseudogene TRBV3-2) to TRBJ1-3, with a possible D match to TRBD1 (6 bases). Trimming pared 7 bases from V and 0 bases from J, leaving 16 bases between. CDR1 LGHDT and CDR2 YNNKEL come from the germline V gene (reference sequence). The CDR3 spans 16 residues. CDR3 sequence reads: CASTETGLGSGNTIYF. CDR3 bases: TGTGCCAGCACCGAGACAGGCCTCGGCTCTGGAAACACCATATATTTT.

This chain connects TRBV23-1 to TRBJ1-1; TRBD1 matches at 7 bases. TRBV23-1 carries the ORF label, with uncertain function. J was trimmed by 0 bases and V by 4 bases; bases with no gene match: 11. The CDR3 contains 17 residues. CDR3 DNA sequence: TGCGCCAGCAGTCCGGGTTTAGGGGGCTGGATGAACACTGAAGCTTTCTTT. Translated, it gives CASSPGLGGWMNTEAFF.

This chain joins TRBV7-2 and TRBJ2-2; tentatively, D is TRBD2 (6 bases). Germline values: CDR1 SGHTA, CDR2 FQGNSA. V lost 4 bases to trimming and J lost 4 bases, with 7 bases between them. CDR3 length: 13 amino acids. The CDR3 DNA sequence: TGTGCCAGCAGCTCCGGGGGCACCGGGGAGCTGTTTTTT. This sequence encodes CASSSGGTGELFF.

V and J are TRBV4-1 and TRBJ2-3; D unresolved. Germline CDR1 is MGHRA and CDR2 is YSYEKL. V was clipped by 1 base and J by 4 bases, with 12 bases between them. The CDR3 has 15 amino acids. The DNA for the CDR3 is TGCGCCAGCAGCCAAGTACCAGGTCCCCCAGATACGCAGTATTTT. It encodes CASSQVPGPPDTQYF.

The rearrangement links TRBV7-2 to TRBJ1-2; TRBD1 aligns across 7 bases. The ends lost 5 bases at V and 7 bases at J; junction bases unmatched: 10. This CDR3 has 14 residues. From germline, CDR1 is SGHTA and CDR2 FQGNSA. DNA for the CDR3: TGTGCCAGCAGCCAAAGCACAGGGGTGACTGGCTACACCTTC. Its protein product is CASSQSTGVTGYTF.

This chain links TRBV3-1 (or the pseudogene TRBV3-2) with TRBJ1-1; no clear D gene. This CDR3 is built from 17 residues. Germline values: CDR1 LGHDT, CDR2 YNNKEL (reference sequence). Trimming stripped 3 bases from V and 1 base from J, with 18 bases between. CDR3 bases: TGTGCCAGCAGCCAGCGGGGTCGGGAGACTTCGAACACTGAAGCTTTCTTT. It codes for CASSQRGRETSNTEAFF.

CDR3 amino acids: CASSPRDSSTDTQYF. As DNA, the CDR3 is TGTGCCAGCAGCCCCAGGGACTCTAGCACAGATACGCAGTATTTT. This chain links TRBV7-8 with TRBJ2-3, with D possibly matching TRBD2 (6 bases). The CDR3 extends over 15 amino acids. V gave up 5 bases and J gave up 0 bases, with 12 bases separating them. Germline V gene data show CDR1 as SGHVS and CDR2 as FQNEAQ.

This chain connects TRBV18 to TRBJ1-1; D is undetermined. CDR1 KGHSH and CDR2 LQKENI come from the germline V gene. Trimming left V 0 bases short and J 4 bases short, with 9 bases between. The CDR3 is 14 residues long. As DNA, the CDR3 is TGTGCCAGCTCACCACCGAATCTAGGCACTGAAGCTTTCTTT. Translation gives CASSPPNLGTEAFF.

In DNA form, the CDR3 reads TGTGCCAGCAGCGTAGGGGCGGACAGGGGGAAAGGTGAGCAGTTCTTC. It codes for CASSVGADRGKGEQFF. The gene calls are TRBV9 and TRBJ2-1; TRBD1 agrees at 10 bases. From germline, CDR1 is SGDLS and CDR2 YYNGEE. V shed 0 bases, J shed 9 bases, and the junction held 9 bases outside the gene matches. The CDR3 covers 16 residues.